These 22 T cell receptor beta chains were sequenced from one sample in a study of T-cell memory formation after mild COVID-19. TCRdb fed the 5' RACE reads into MiXCR, producing one record per CDR3 protein. The data show 350,000 to 400,000 distinct CDR3 sequences, over 13% seen once. The sequenced material came from PBMCs or a T cell subset sorted from them (not recorded which). The source is a man aged 18-30 years who had mild COVID-19 (a few samples of this study predate the infection). Cell type and time point are not known.

The V gene is TRBV19, the J gene TRBJ1-3, with D perhaps TRBD1 (6 bases). CDR1 is LNHDA and CDR2 is SQIVND in the germline V gene (reference sequence). V was trimmed by 8 bases and J by 0 bases, leaving 11 bases between them. CDR3 length: 14 amino acids. The CDR3 sequence: CASRDRRSGNTIYF. The CDR3 DNA reads TGTGCCAGTCGAGACAGGCGCTCTGGAAACACCATATATTTT.

This clonotype was picked up a small number of times. This chain connects TRBV6-5 to TRBJ1-1; D perhaps matches TRBD1 (6 bases). From germline, CDR1 is MNHEY and CDR2 SVGAGI. The CDR3 consists of 13 residues. Between the trimmed V and J ends, which lost 8 bases and 3 bases, there was a span of 13 bases. CDR3 in DNA: TGTGCCAGCTATGGGGGCTCGTACACTGAAGCTTTCTTT. It specifies CASYGGSYTEAFF.

Only a few counts were recorded for this clonotype. The genes are TRBV5-6 and TRBJ2-7; 9 nucleotides align to TRBD1. Trimming took 2 bases from V and 3 from J; bases not matched to a gene: 3. CDR1 and CDR2 (germline): SGHDT, YYEEEE. The CDR3 is 14 residues long. For the CDR3, the DNA is TGTGCCAGCAGCTTCGGGACAGGGCACTACGAGCAGTACGTC. Its translation is CASSFGTGHYEQYV.

This clonotype was recorded a few times. The chain uses TRBV11-2 and TRBJ2-1, with D perhaps being TRBD1 or TRBD2 (5 bases each). The germline CDR1 and CDR2 sequences are SGHAT and FQNNGV. CDR3 length: 15 residues. V gave up 1 base and J gave up 4 bases, with 11 bases separating them. CDR3 DNA: TGTGCCAGCAGCTTAGTCGGGGCTACGTACAATGAGCAGTTCTTC. The encoded protein is CASSLVGATYNEQFF. Combining the CDR3 with reference TRBV11-2 and TRBJ2-1 gives the whole variable domain EAGVAQSPRYKIIEKRQSVAFWCNPISGHATLYWYQQILGQGPKLLIQFQNNGVVDDSQLPKDRFSAERLKGVDSTLKIQPAKLEDSAVYLCASSLVGATYNEQFFGPGTRLTVL.

This clonotype was picked up many times. This sequence joins TRBV11-3 and TRBJ2-2; D gene ambiguous. The CDR3 runs 15 residues. Trimming took 0 bases from V and 7 from J, leaving 12 bases between them. Germline-derived CDR1 and CDR2 are SGHNT and YENEEA. DNA for the CDR3: TGTGCCAGCAGCTTAGATAGTTTCGATAACGGGGAGCTGTTTTTT. Translation: CASSLDSFDNGELFF. Combining the CDR3 with reference TRBV11-3 and TRBJ2-2 gives the whole variable domain EAGVVQSPRYKIIEKKQPVAFWCNPISGHNTLYWYLQNLGQGPELLIRYENEEAVDDSQLPKDRFSAERLKGVDSTLKIQPAELGDSAVYLCASSLDSFDNGELFFGEGSRLTVL.

This clonotype occurred a few times. The chain links TRBV4-3 to TRBJ1-4; D perhaps matches TRBD1 (5 bases). The CDR3 has 13 residues. The germline V gene encodes CDR1 LGHNA and CDR2 YSLEER. V was trimmed by 0 bases and J by 10 bases, leaving 9 bases between them. DNA of the CDR3: TGCGCCAGCAGCCAAGAAGCAGGGAGAAAACTGTTTTTT. Encoded protein: CASSQEAGRKLFF.

This clonotype was seen more than once but under ten times. The DNA for the CDR3 is TGTGCCAGCAGCTTTAATGGCCGGGTGGGTGGTACTGAAGCTTTCTTT. Translating it yields CASSFNGRVGGTEAFF. The genes are TRBV7-2 and TRBJ1-1; no firm D call. Between the trimmed V and J ends, which lost 3 bases and 5 bases, there was a span of 19 bases. CDR1 and CDR2 (germline): SGHTA, FQGNSA. This CDR3 has 16 residues.

This clonotype occurred a few times. The chain links TRBV21-1 to TRBJ1-2. TRBV21-1 constitutes a pseudogene. This CDR3 spans 15 amino acids. DNA of the CDR3: TGTGCCAGCTGCAAATCCCCGAGTGGGGAGTGGGGCTACACCTTC. Protein sequence: CASCKSPSGEWGYTF.

The sample holds many counts of this clonotype. J is TRBJ1-5 and V is TRBV7-2; 8 bases match TRBD1. V was pared by 3 bases and J by 1 base, with 2 bases of the junction left unmatched. The CDR3 spans 15 residues. Germline CDR1 and CDR2: SGHTA and FQGNSA. The CDR3 DNA reads TGTGCCAGCAGCTTCGCAGGGGGCAGCAATCAGCCCCAGCATTTT. Translating gives CASSFAGGSNQPQHF.

This clonotype was seen a few times. The V call is TRBV27, the J call TRBJ1-1; D is ambiguous. The length of the CDR3 is 14 residues. Germline-derived CDR1 and CDR2 are MNHEY and SMNVEV (reference sequence). V lost 2 bases and J lost 4, with 11 bases in between. The CDR3 DNA reads as TGTGCCAGCAGTTTAGGGAAGGTGGCCACTGAAGCTTTCTTT. It is translated as CASSLGKVATEAFF.

CDR3 bases: TGTGCCAGCAGCCCAGGGTATTCTTGGACTGAAGCTTTCTTT. Protein sequence: CASSPGYSWTEAFF. V and J are TRBV7-9 and TRBJ1-1; maybe TRBD1 (5 bases). The germline V gene has CDR1 SEHNR and CDR2 FQNEAQ (reference sequence). CDR3 length: 14 residues. V shed 5 bases and J shed 5 bases, with 15 bases lying between them.

This clonotype was found a few times. The CDR3 protein is CASSPGLAANPQETQYF. CDR3 DNA: TGTGCCAGCAGCCCGGGACTAGCGGCAAACCCGCAAGAGACCCAGTACTTC. The chain is built from TRBV7-2 and TRBJ2-5, with TRBD2 identical over 11 bases. This CDR3 region has 17 residues. Germline trimming cut 5 bases from V and 2 bases from J; bases unmatched to any gene: 10. CDR1 and CDR2 (germline): SGHTA, FQGNSA.

The chain carries TRBV7-9 and TRBJ1-2, with unresolved D. Between the trimmed V and J ends, which lost 5 bases and 2 bases, there was a span of 12 bases. The CDR3 is 14 amino acids. Germline CDR1 SEHNR, CDR2 FQNEAQ (reference sequence). DNA of the CDR3: TGTGCCAGCAGCCCCCGGACGGAGAACTATGGCTACACCTTC. Translated: CASSPRTENYGYTF.

This chain joins TRBV29-1 and TRBJ2-2; D is uncertain. V lost 5 bases and J 10 bases, leaving 11 bases between the germline ends. The germline V gene encodes CDR1 SQVTM and CDR2 ANQGSEA. The length of the CDR3 is 11 residues. CDR3 residues: CSVSNSVELFF. The CDR3 DNA sequence: TGCAGCGTTAGCAATTCCGTGGAGCTGTTTTTT.

V usage is TRBV27 and J usage is TRBJ1-6; 7 positions agree with TRBD1. Germline trimming cut 4 bases from V and 4 bases from J; bases unmatched to any gene: 13. Per germline, CDR1 MNHEY and CDR2 SMNVEV (reference sequence). The CDR3 has 18 amino acids. CDR3 protein: CASSSQGTGQIYNSPLHF. The CDR3 bases are TGTGCCAGCAGTTCACAGGGGACCGGACAAATATATAATTCACCCCTCCACTTT.

This clonotype has more than one count but fewer than ten. This rearrangement joins TRBV19 to TRBJ2-5; D remains ambiguous. V was shortened by 3 bases and J by 4 bases, with 6 bases between the two germline ends. CDR3 length: 12 residues. The germline V gene has CDR1 LNHDA and CDR2 SQIVND (reference sequence). CDR3 region: CASSMTRETQYF. Here the CDR3 DNA reads TGTGCCAGTAGTATGACTCGAGAGACCCAGTACTTC.

The chain recombines TRBV7-2 with TRBJ2-2, with D tentatively TRBD1 (5 bases). Germline V gives CDR1 SGHTA, CDR2 FQGNSA. The V end was cut by 5 bases, the J end by 4 bases, with 11 bases between. The CDR3 sequence is 14 residues long. The CDR3 protein is CASSTRAGTGELFF. The DNA of the CDR3 is TGTGCCAGCAGCACCAGGGCCGGCACCGGGGAGCTGTTTTTT.

This clonotype appeared a few times. The chain has TRBV7-9 and TRBJ2-7; D may be TRBD2 (5 bases). This CDR3 spans 12 amino acids. V was cut by 3 bases and J by 5 bases, with 8 bases left in between. CDR1 and CDR2 (germline): SEHNR, FQNEAQ (reference sequence). The CDR3 region is CASSFGMNEQYF. DNA of the CDR3: TGTGCCAGCAGCTTCGGGATGAACGAGCAGTACTTC.

The chain has TRBV23-1 and TRBJ2-7, with D unresolved. TRBV23-1 is sorted into the ORF group, with uncertain function. V shed 1 base and J shed 3 bases, with 10 bases lying between them. The CDR3 length is 14 residues. The CDR3 DNA follows: TGCGCCAGCAGTCAATTTCGGGTTGACTACGAGCAGTACGTC. Translation: CASSQFRVDYEQYV.

The J gene is TRBJ2-2, the V gene TRBV9, with 10 bases identical to TRBD1. Germline trimming cut 4 bases from V and 6 bases from J; bases unmatched to any gene: 15. Germline assignment: CDR1 SGDLS and CDR2 YYNGEE. CDR3 length: 18 amino acids. CDR3: CASSPLAGTGVGAGELFF. The CDR3 coding sequence is TGTGCCAGCAGCCCGTTGGCCGGGACAGGGGTCGGGGCCGGGGAGCTGTTTTTT.

The gene calls are TRBV9 and TRBJ2-2, with TRBD2 identical over 12 bases. J was trimmed by 5 bases and V by 3 bases; bases with no gene match: 11. Germline values: CDR1 SGDLS, CDR2 YYNGEE. CDR3 length: 18 residues. Here the CDR3 DNA reads TGTGCCAGCAGCGGGGGAGCTAGCGGGGGGGCACGGACCGGGGAGCTGTTTTTT. This sequence encodes CASSGGASGGARTGELFF.

This clonotype was seen more than once but under ten times. The rearrangement joins TRBV7-2 to TRBJ2-1, with TRBD1 matching 7 bases. V shed 0 bases and J 2 bases; nucleotides not matched to a gene: 1. This CDR3 is 15 amino acids long. Germline V lookup: CDR1 SGHTA, CDR2 FQGNSA. The DNA of the CDR3 is TGTGCCAGCAGCTTAGCCGGGACAGCCTACAATGAGCAGTTCTTC. Translation gives CASSLAGTAYNEQFF.